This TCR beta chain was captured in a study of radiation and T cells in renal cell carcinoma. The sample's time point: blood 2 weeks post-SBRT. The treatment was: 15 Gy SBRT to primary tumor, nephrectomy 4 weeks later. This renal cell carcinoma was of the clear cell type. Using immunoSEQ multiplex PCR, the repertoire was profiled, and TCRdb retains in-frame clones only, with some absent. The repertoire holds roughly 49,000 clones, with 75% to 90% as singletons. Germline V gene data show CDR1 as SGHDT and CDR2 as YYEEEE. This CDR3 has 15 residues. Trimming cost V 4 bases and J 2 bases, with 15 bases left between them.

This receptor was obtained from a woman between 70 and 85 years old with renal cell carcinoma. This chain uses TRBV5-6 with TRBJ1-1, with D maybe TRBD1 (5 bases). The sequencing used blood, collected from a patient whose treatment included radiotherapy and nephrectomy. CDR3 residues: CASSLPRGLNTEAFF. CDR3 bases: TGTGCCAGCAGCCTACCGAGGGGACTTAACACTGAAGCTTTCTTT.